The following is a T cell receptor beta chain sequence with its context. This CDR3 has 13 residues. V dropped 4 bases and J dropped 4; count of bases not matched to a gene: 5. Germline lookup yields CDR1 SQVTM and CDR2 ANQGSEA. Method: immunoSEQ multiplex PCR; TCRdb's copy keeps in-frame clones and lacks some. The sample has 70,000 to 90,000 clones, about 78% seen once. The entry originates in a study of blood T cell repertoires in COVID-19. The clonotype originates from a human donor in a cohort sampled during active COVID-19. Source material: peripheral blood. The gene calls are TRBV29-1 and TRBJ1-1; 8 nucleotides agree with TRBD1. For the CDR3, the DNA is TGCAGCGTTGGAGGACAGGGTTTCACTGAAGCTTTCTTT. It translates to CSVGGQGFTEAFF.